Each of the 17 T cell receptor beta chains below was sequenced from the same sample in a study of shared clonotypes between healthy human individuals (dated by TCRdb to about 2020). CD8 naive samples consisted of CD45RO-negative cells that were positively selected for CCR7, yielding a CD45RA+CCR7+ population without TemRA cells. The library was obtained by the immunoSEQ multiplex PCR assay. TCRdb obtained this table from immuneACCESS and retained in-frame rearrangements with V and J assigned. These tables miss some clones; where compared with another copy, unresolved V genes account for less than half of the shortfall, and the remainder is unexplained. For this sample there are millions of clones; about 95% appear just once. The top ten clones comprise approximately 1.2% of the sample. Source material: naive CD8+ T cells sorted from blood. The cell subset or site label, read with the paper, signifies: CD45RA+CCR7+. All receptors derive from a man between 18 and 29 years old in good health.

This sequence joins TRBV4-3 and TRBJ2-1; no clear D. The germline V gene has CDR1 LGHNA and CDR2 YSLEER. Deletions cut 0 bases from V and 9 bases from J, with 9 bases between. The CDR3 sequence is 13 residues long. CDR3 sequence reads: CASSQDWVTEQFF. CDR3 nucleotide sequence: TGCGCCAGCAGCCAAGATTGGGTGACTGAGCAGTTCTTC.

This clone was picked up many times. The rearrangement links TRBV5-1 to TRBJ1-4; tentatively, D is TRBD1 (6 bases). V was pared by 5 bases and J by 8 bases, with 19 bases between. This CDR3 is built from 15 residues. Looked up from germline, CDR1 is SGHRS and CDR2 is YFSETQ. The CDR3 reads CASRDQQGGYEKLFF. The CDR3 region has the DNA TGCGCCAGCAGAGACCAACAGGGCGGTTACGAAAAACTGTTTTTT.

This chain joins TRBV19 and TRBJ1-5; 10 nucleotides align to TRBD1. Looked up from germline, CDR1 is LNHDA and CDR2 is SQIVND (reference sequence). V shed 5 bases and J 7 bases; nucleotides not matched to a gene: 5. This CDR3 region has 14 residues. The CDR3 sequence: CASSRDRGGQPQHF. The CDR3 coding sequence is TGTGCCAGTAGTCGGGACAGGGGAGGCCAGCCCCAGCATTTT.

This rearrangement joins TRBV2 to TRBJ2-5; 12 nucleotides agree with TRBD2. V lost 4 bases, J lost 5 bases, and 11 bases stayed unmatched. This CDR3 has 17 amino acids. Germline lookup yields CDR1 SNHLY and CDR2 FYNNEI. CDR3 sequence reads: CASSGLAGEGLGETQYF. DNA of the CDR3: TGTGCCAGCAGTGGACTAGCGGGAGAGGGGCTTGGGGAGACCCAGTACTTC. The whole variable domain, remainder taken from reference TRBV2 and TRBJ2-5, is EPEVTQTPSHQVTQMGQEVILRCVPISNHLYFYWYRQILGQKVEFLVSFYNNEISEKSEIFDDQFSVERPDGSNFTLKIRSTKLEDSAMYFCASSGLAGEGLGETQYFGPGTRLLVL.

This sequence joins TRBV28 and TRBJ1-3; D is unresolved. Trimming took off 7 bases at V and 3 bases at J, with 13 bases between the two ends. Per germline, CDR1 MDHEN and CDR2 SYDVKM. CDR3 length: 14 amino acids. DNA of the CDR3: TGTGCCAGCACTCTCCGTGGGTATGGAAACACCATATATTTT. Protein: CASTLRGYGNTIYF.

The V gene is TRBV11-3, the J gene TRBJ2-1, with TRBD2 as a possible D gene (6 bases). V was pared by 0 bases and J by 6 bases, with 9 bases between. Germline CDR1 reads SGHNT; CDR2 reads YENEEA. The CDR3 extends over 14 amino acids. CDR3 sequence (DNA): TGTGCCAGCAGCTTAGATCGGAGGGGCAATGAGCAGTTCTTC. Translating gives CASSLDRRGNEQFF.

The chain joins TRBV5-6 to TRBJ2-2; D unresolved. Germline assignment: CDR1 SGHDT and CDR2 YYEEEE. V lost 3 bases and J lost 4, with 10 bases in between. The CDR3 spans 14 residues. For the CDR3, the DNA is TGTGCCAGCAGCTGGAATAGGCGCACCGGGGAGCTGTTTTTT. Translated, it gives CASSWNRRTGELFF.

The CDR3 DNA reads TGCGCCAGCAGCTGGGGACAGGGGCTCTACGAGCAGTACTTC. Translating gives CASSWGQGLYEQYF. This sequence joins TRBV5-1 and TRBJ2-7; the match to TRBD1 covers 10 bases. Trimming removed 3 bases from V and 3 bases from J; junction bases left unmatched: 3. This CDR3 spans 14 amino acids. Germline V gene lookup returns CDR1 SGHRS and CDR2 YFSETQ.

The chain links TRBV2 to TRBJ2-2, with 7 positions matching TRBD2. The germline gives CDR1 SNHLY, CDR2 FYNNEI. This CDR3 comprises 14 residues. After removal of 6 bases from V and 6 bases from J, the junction contained 7 bases not matched to a gene. This CDR3 is CASRAGLGPGELFF. As DNA, the CDR3 is TGTGCCAGCAGAGCTGGACTAGGCCCCGGGGAGCTGTTTTTT.

Comment on this clone: The sample holds other DNA sequences that translate to the same CDR3. This chain uses TRBV6-6 with TRBJ2-7; 7 bases align to TRBD2. V lost 2 bases to trimming and J lost 0 bases; unmatched junction nucleotides: 4. CDR3 length equals 15 residues. Per germline, CDR1 MNHNY and CDR2 SVGAGI (reference sequence). Here the CDR3 reads CASSYSGGSSYEQYF. The CDR3 DNA follows: TGTGCCAGCAGTTACAGTGGCGGGAGCTCCTACGAGCAGTACTTC.

Comments on this clone: Other DNA sequences in this specimen translate into the identical CDR3. The chain has TRBV19 and TRBJ2-7, with D possibly called TRBD1 or TRBD2 (5 bases each). The CDR3 runs 12 residues. V dropped 6 bases and J dropped 2 bases, with 8 bases sitting between them. Germline V lookup: CDR1 LNHDA, CDR2 SQIVND (reference sequence). The CDR3 DNA reads TGTGCCAGTAGCGGGACCGCCTACGAGCAGTACTTC. Protein: CASSGTAYEQYF.

This sequence joins TRBV7-9 and TRBJ2-1, with D possibly TRBD2 on 6 matching bases. Trimming removed 1 base at V and 3 bases at J, with 16 bases between. The CDR3 is 17 residues long. From germline, CDR1 is SEHNR and CDR2 FQNEAQ (reference sequence). The CDR3 DNA follows: TGTGCCAGCAGCTTAGGACCCGGGAGTATACTCTACAATGAGCAGTTCTTC. Its translation: CASSLGPGSILYNEQFF.

This chain joins TRBV19 and TRBJ1-5, with 7 bases identical to TRBD1. V shed 3 bases, J shed 5 bases, and the junction held 4 bases outside the gene matches. The CDR3 sequence is 14 residues long. Germline values: CDR1 LNHDA, CDR2 SQIVND (reference sequence). The CDR3 bases are TGTGCCAGTAGTATGTGGGACAGCTATCAGCCCCAGCATTTT. Amino acid sequence: CASSMWDSYQPQHF. Using reference TRBV19 and TRBJ1-5 for the parts outside the CDR3, the full variable domain is DGGITQSPKYLFRKEGQNVTLSCEQNLNHDAMYWYRQDPGQGLRLIYYSQIVNDFQKGDIAEGYSVSREKKESFPLTVTSAQKNPTAFYLCASSMWDSYQPQHFGDGTRLSIL.

The J gene is TRBJ1-1, the V gene TRBV28; possibly TRBD1 for D (5 bases). Germline CDR1 is MDHEN and CDR2 is SYDVKM. The CDR3 contains 13 residues. Deletions cut 3 bases from V and 7 bases from J, with 12 bases between. This CDR3 reads CASSFRASSEAFF. CDR3 coding DNA: TGTGCCAGCAGTTTCAGGGCATCGAGTGAAGCTTTCTTT.

The J gene is TRBJ1-3, the V gene TRBV27; D is uncertain. The CDR3 runs to 15 residues. V shed 4 bases and J shed 0 bases, with 10 bases lying between them. Per germline, CDR1 MNHEY and CDR2 SMNVEV (reference sequence). The CDR3 DNA reads TGTGCCAGCAGTTCCGGTTATTCCTCTGGAAACACCATATATTTT. It codes for CASSSGYSSGNTIYF.

The V call is TRBV6-1, the J call TRBJ2-2; 14 bases agree with TRBD2. After removal of 5 bases from V and 7 bases from J, the junction contained 3 bases not matched to a gene. The CDR3 sequence is 15 residues long. Germline-derived CDR1 and CDR2 are MNHNS and SASEGT. CDR3 coding DNA: TGTGCCAGCAGTCGACTAGCGGGAGGGCACGGGGAGCTGTTTTTT. Translated: CASSRLAGGHGELFF.

The genes are TRBV5-1 and TRBJ2-7, with D maybe TRBD2 (5 bases). Germline CDR1 SGHRS, CDR2 YFSETQ. The CDR3 length is 14 residues. With 4 bases removed from V and 2 bases from J, the gap between germline ends came to 13 bases. The DNA for the CDR3 is TGCGCCAGCAGCCACAGCGGAAAAGCCTACGAGCAGTACTTC. It codes for CASSHSGKAYEQYF.